The next 26 T cell receptor beta chains were all read from a single sample in a study of metastatic and nonmetastatic thyroid tumors. TCRdb reprocessed the PCR reads via MiXCR. The table includes fewer than 8,500 clones, 39% detected once. No patient received treatment before thyroid surgery. What was sequenced was tumor tissue. The receptors stem from a female donor with papillary thyroid cancer or a benign thyroid nodule (not recorded which). Some clones in this sample may be carry-over from other donors' samples.

A note on this clone: It is likely a read error, because the conserved phenylalanine at the end of the CDR3 is missing. V gene TRBV29-1 combines with J gene TRBJ1-5; D uncertain. Trimming took off 6 bases at V and 2 bases at J, with 11 bases between the two ends. Germline CDR1 is SQVTM and CDR2 is ANQGSEA. CDR3 size: 13 residues. The CDR3 here is CSVVLGGNQPQHL. In DNA form, the CDR3 reads TGCAGCGTAGTATTAGGTGGCAATCAGCCCCAGCATTTG.

This clone was seen more than once but under ten times. The J gene is TRBJ1-2, the V gene TRBV7-2; D not certain. CDR3 length: 13 amino acids. Trimming removed 1 base from V and 1 base from J, with 4 bases in between. The germline gives CDR1 SGHTA, CDR2 FQGNSA. The DNA for the CDR3 is TGTGCCAGCAGCTTAGACTTTAACTATGGCTACACCTTC. Translating it yields CASSLDFNYGYTF.

This clone occurred once. The chain combines TRBV19 with TRBJ1-5; 7 nucleotides agree with TRBD1. The CDR3 runs to 14 residues. V lost 5 bases, J lost 15 bases, and 16 bases stayed unmatched. Germline lookup yields CDR1 LNHDA and CDR2 SQIVND (reference sequence). The CDR3 is CASSERGLGKPRHF. CDR3 in DNA: TGTGCCAGTAGTGAAAGGGGGCTCGGCAAGCCACGGCATTTT.

V usage is TRBV11-2 and J usage is TRBJ2-3; 9 nucleotides match TRBD1. This CDR3 is built from 15 residues. J gave up 4 bases and V 5 bases, and 7 bases lay outside the gene matches. Per the germline V gene, CDR1 is SGHAT and CDR2 is FQNNGV. The CDR3 protein is CASSRPGTGSDTQYF. CDR3 nucleotide sequence: TGTGCCAGCAGCCGTCCCGGGACAGGGTCAGATACGCAGTATTTT.

V usage is TRBV12-3 or TRBV12-4 and J usage is TRBJ1-1; 8 nucleotides line up with TRBD1. There are 16 residues in the CDR3. Trimming took 5 bases from V and 0 from J; bases not matched to a gene: 8. CDR3: CASSPWTGTMNTEAFF. For the CDR3, the DNA is TGTGCCAGCAGTCCCTGGACAGGGACAATGAACACTGAAGCTTTCTTT.

Written as DNA, the CDR3 is TGTGCCAGCAGCTTAGTCGAAGGACTCCTCTCCTACGAGCAGTACTTC. Encoded protein: CASSLVEGLLSYEQYF. The rearrangement links TRBV11-2 to TRBJ2-7; tentative D call: TRBD2 (5 bases). Between the trimmed V and J ends, which lost 1 base and 0 bases, there was a span of 13 bases. The CDR3 covers 16 residues. CDR1 SGHAT and CDR2 FQNNGV come from the germline V gene.

This clone was detected only once. Relative to the germline gene, one junction end is altered; a read error may explain this. The CDR3 sequence is CASSGQGNTGELFF. CDR3 sequence (DNA): TGTGCCAGCAGCGGACAGGGGAACACAGGGGAGCTGTTTTTT. The chain recombines TRBV7-2 with TRBJ2-2; 9 nucleotides match TRBD1. The germline V gene has CDR1 SGHTA and CDR2 FQGNSA. The CDR3 length is 14 residues.

This clone occurred a few times. The chain joins TRBV6-1 to TRBJ2-7; a weak D match, TRBD2 (5 bases). This CDR3 spans 15 amino acids. Deletions cut 1 base from V and 1 base from J, with 11 bases between. In germline, CDR1 is MNHNS, CDR2 SASEGT. Here the CDR3 DNA reads TGTGCCAGCAGTGAAGTAAGCGGCACATCCTACGAGCAGTACTTC. The encoded protein is CASSEVSGTSYEQYF.

This chain joins TRBV12-3 or TRBV12-4 and TRBJ2-4, with 7 bases matching TRBD2. With V trimmed by 3 bases and J by 3 bases, 5 bases remained unmatched. This CDR3 comprises 15 residues. Here the CDR3 DNA reads TGTGCCAGCAGTTTTACTAGCGTAGACAAAAACATTCAGTACTTC. The encoded protein is CASSFTSVDKNIQYF.

The chain links TRBV18 to TRBJ2-7; tentatively, D is TRBD2 (6 bases). The CDR3 contains 14 residues. With 3 bases removed from V and 4 bases from J, the gap between germline ends came to 13 bases. CDR1 KGHSH and CDR2 LQKENI come from the germline V gene. CDR3 in amino acids: CASSPLDGGYEQYF. Written as DNA, the CDR3 is TGTGCCAGCTCACCCCTGGACGGGGGATACGAGCAGTACTTC. Full variable domain (remainder filled in from reference TRBV18 and TRBJ2-7): NAGVMQNPRHLVRRRGQEARLRCSPMKGHSHVYWYRQLPEEGLKFMVYLQKENIIDESGMPKERFSAEFPKEGPSILRIQQVVRGDSAAYFCASSPLDGGYEQYFGPGTRLTVT.

A remark on this clone: At one end the junction does not follow the germline gene, possibly because of a read error. The rearrangement uses TRBV9 and TRBJ1-1; no firm D call. CDR1 SGDLS and CDR2 YYNGEE come from the germline V gene. The CDR3 totals 12 residues. CDR3 nucleotides: TGTGCCAGCAGCGTAGACAGCACAGAAGCTTTATTT. Its translation: CASSVDSTEALF. The complete variable domain, with remaining parts taken from reference TRBV9 and TRBJ1-1, reads DSGVTQTPKHLITATGQRVTLRCSPRSGDLSVYWYQQSLDQGLQFLIQYYNGEERAKGNILERFSAQQFPDLHSELNLSSLELGDSALYFCASSVDSTEALFGQGTRLTVV.

This clone was observed a single time. The chain recombines TRBV30 with TRBJ1-1; 11 nucleotides match TRBD1. The V gene's germline CDR1 is GTSNPN and CDR2 SVGIG (reference sequence). Losses at the gene ends were 2 bases for V and 11 bases for J; bases not matched to a gene: 4. This CDR3 is built from 12 residues. This chain's CDR3 is CAWSSGTGGAFF. CDR3 sequence (DNA): TGTGCCTGGAGTTCGGGGACAGGGGGGGCTTTCTTT.

The chain recombines TRBV18 with TRBJ2-2; D remains unclear. Trimming shortened V by 7 bases and J by 5 bases, and 8 bases separated the two germline ends. The CDR3 loop spans 12 amino acids. Germline-derived CDR1 and CDR2 are KGHSH and LQKENI. The CDR3 nucleotides read TGTGCCAGCTTGACTGGGACCGGGGAGCTGTTTTTT. This gives the protein CASLTGTGELFF.

This clone was counted between two and nine times. The chain employs TRBV6-1 and TRBJ2-7; D is uncertain. CDR1 MNHNS and CDR2 SASEGT come from the germline V gene. The CDR3 sequence is 12 residues long. V lost 5 bases and J lost 3, with 8 bases in between. The CDR3 sequence is CASSSKLYEQYF. CDR3 DNA sequence: TGTGCCAGCAGTTCTAAGCTCTACGAGCAGTACTTC.

In its sample, this clone was seen a few times. V is TRBV6-1 and J is TRBJ2-7, with TRBD1 identical over 7 bases. This CDR3 has 15 residues. Trimming removed 7 bases from V and 0 bases from J; junction bases left unmatched: 9. Germline values: CDR1 MNHNS, CDR2 SASEGT. The DNA of the CDR3 is TGTGCCAGCACTCCCGACAGGGCCCCCTCCTACGAGCAGTACTTC. Amino acids: CASTPDRAPSYEQYF.

By sample share, this clone is medium-sized. This rearrangement joins TRBV5-1 to TRBJ2-1; 11 bases fit TRBD2. V lost 4 bases to trimming and J lost 8 bases; unmatched junction nucleotides: 8. The CDR3 contains 15 residues. The germline gives CDR1 SGHRS, CDR2 YFSETQ. The CDR3 loop reads CASSILAGGVDEQFF. CDR3 coding DNA: TGCGCCAGCAGCATCCTAGCGGGAGGTGTGGATGAGCAGTTCTTC.

The chain combines TRBV24-1 with TRBJ2-5, with D perhaps matching TRBD2 (6 bases). The CDR3 loop spans 15 amino acids. In germline, CDR1 is KGHDR, CDR2 SFDVKD. The V end lost 4 bases, the J end lost 5 bases, and 16 bases lay between the germline ends. DNA of the CDR3: TGTGCCACCAGTGAAACCTCGACTAGTTTGGAGACCCAGTACTTC. This translates into CATSETSTSLETQYF.

This clone was seen only a few times. The genes are TRBV12-3 or TRBV12-4 and TRBJ2-3; 9 nucleotides line up with TRBD2. V lost 3 bases and J lost 2; bases outside the gene matches: 3. The CDR3 length is 15 residues. As DNA, the CDR3 is TGTGCCAGCAGTTTGGCTAGCGGGATCACAGATACGCAGTATTTT. Protein sequence: CASSLASGITDTQYF.

The chain joins TRBV5-1 to TRBJ2-6, with TRBD1 identical over 9 bases. The CDR3 sequence is 17 residues long. With 6 bases clipped from V and 0 bases from J, the junction kept 7 bases outside the gene matches. In germline, CDR1 is SGHRS, CDR2 YFSETQ. CDR3 sequence (DNA): TGCGCCAGCATGGGGACAGGGCGCCTCTCTGGGGCCAACGTCCTGACTTTC. Its protein product is CASMGTGRLSGANVLTF.

By share, this clone ranks as large (0.1 to 1%). V is TRBV15 and J is TRBJ1-3, with a weak D call TRBD1 (6 bases). With 3 bases removed from V and 4 bases from J, the gap between germline ends came to 13 bases. Germline assignment: CDR1 LNHNV and CDR2 YYDKDF (reference sequence). The CDR3 totals 15 residues. In DNA, the CDR3 is TGTGCCACCAGCAGCGGCAGGGGAAAAGGAAACACCATATATTTT. Amino acid sequence: CATSSGRGKGNTIYF.

This clone occurred a few times. The V call is TRBV2, the J call TRBJ2-7, with D uncertain. Germline V gene data show CDR1 as SNHLY and CDR2 as FYNNEI. The CDR3 covers 12 residues. V lost 0 bases to trimming and J lost 3 bases, with 3 bases between them. The CDR3 here is CASSEASYEQYF. CDR3 DNA sequence: TGTGCCAGCAGTGAAGCAAGCTACGAGCAGTACTTC.

This clone was counted only a few times. The CDR3: CASTISGLEGTQYF. CDR3 sequence (DNA): TGTGCCAGTACCATTAGCGGGCTTGAGGGGACCCAGTACTTC. The chain has TRBV19 and TRBJ2-5, with 7 bases aligning to TRBD2. V shed 7 bases and J 7 bases; nucleotides not matched to a gene: 12. The germline V gene has CDR1 LNHDA and CDR2 SQIVND (reference sequence). There are 14 residues in the CDR3.

The CDR3 bases are TGTGCCAGCAGTTCCGTCTCAAGCAGCCGGAACACTGAAGCTTTCTTT. It translates to CASSSVSSSRNTEAFF. The chain uses TRBV6-1 and TRBJ1-1, with D uncertain. Germline V gene data show CDR1 as MNHNS and CDR2 as SASEGT. Between the trimmed V and J ends, which lost 5 bases and 1 base, there was a span of 17 bases. CDR3 length: 16 amino acids.

This clone was observed a handful of times. The chain uses TRBV3-1 and TRBJ2-2, with TRBD2 matching 7 bases. The V gene end was trimmed by 8 bases and the J gene end by 7 bases; junction bases not matched to a gene: 10. The germline CDR1 and CDR2 sequences are LGHDT and YNNKEL (reference sequence). The CDR3 extends over 14 amino acids. This chain's CDR3 is CASSNGREIGELFF. The CDR3 DNA is TGTGCCAGCTCTAATGGGCGGGAGATCGGGGAGCTGTTTTTT.

By its share, this clone is medium-sized. This sequence joins TRBV7-9 and TRBJ2-2; the match to TRBD1 covers 8 bases. Trimming at V came to 6 bases and at J to 6 bases, leaving 9 bases not matched to a gene. CDR1 and CDR2 (germline): SEHNR, FQNEAQ (reference sequence). The CDR3 is 15 residues long. The CDR3: CASRPGQGGAGELFF. CDR3 DNA sequence: TGTGCCAGCAGACCAGGACAGGGAGGCGCCGGGGAGCTGTTTTTT.

By frequency in the sample, this clone is medium-sized. The gene calls are TRBV7-2 and TRBJ2-7; D is unresolved. V lost 5 bases, J lost 4 bases, and 15 bases lay in between. The CDR3 runs 14 residues. Germline V gene lookup returns CDR1 SGHTA and CDR2 FQGNSA. The CDR3, as DNA: TGTGCCAGCAGCCCCGGAAAGGCGAAGTACGAGCAGTACTTC. It is translated as CASSPGKAKYEQYF.